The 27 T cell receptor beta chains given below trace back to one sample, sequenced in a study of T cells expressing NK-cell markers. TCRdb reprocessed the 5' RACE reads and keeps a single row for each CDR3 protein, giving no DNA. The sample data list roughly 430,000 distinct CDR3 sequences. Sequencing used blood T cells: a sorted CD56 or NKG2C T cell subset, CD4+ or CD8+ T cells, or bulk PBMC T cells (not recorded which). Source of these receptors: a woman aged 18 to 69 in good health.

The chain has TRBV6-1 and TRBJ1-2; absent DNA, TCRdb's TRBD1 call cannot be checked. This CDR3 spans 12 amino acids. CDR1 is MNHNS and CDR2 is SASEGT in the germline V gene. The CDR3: CASSRAPYGYTF.

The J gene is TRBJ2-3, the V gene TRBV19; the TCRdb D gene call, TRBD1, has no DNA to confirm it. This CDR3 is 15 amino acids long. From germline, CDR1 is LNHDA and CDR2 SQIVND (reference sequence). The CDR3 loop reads CASSPGQLLTDTQYF. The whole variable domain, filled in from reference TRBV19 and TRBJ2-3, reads DGGITQSPKYLFRKEGQNVTLSCEQNLNHDAMYWYRQDPGQGLRLIYYSQIVNDFQKGDIAEGYSVSREKKESFPLTVTSAQKNPTAFYLCASSPGQLLTDTQYFGPGTRLTVL.

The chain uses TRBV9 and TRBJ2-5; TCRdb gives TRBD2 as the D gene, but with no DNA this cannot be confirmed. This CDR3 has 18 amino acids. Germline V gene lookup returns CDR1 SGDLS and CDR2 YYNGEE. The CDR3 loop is CASSVQLAGGPVQETQYF.

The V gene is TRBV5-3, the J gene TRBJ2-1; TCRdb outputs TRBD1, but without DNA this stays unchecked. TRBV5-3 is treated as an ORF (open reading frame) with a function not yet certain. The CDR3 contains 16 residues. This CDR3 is CASWGRLTSSYNEQFF.

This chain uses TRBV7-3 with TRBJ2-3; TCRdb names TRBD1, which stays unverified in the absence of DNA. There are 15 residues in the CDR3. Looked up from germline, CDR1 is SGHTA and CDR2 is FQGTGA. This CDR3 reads CASSLGAGAVDTQYF.

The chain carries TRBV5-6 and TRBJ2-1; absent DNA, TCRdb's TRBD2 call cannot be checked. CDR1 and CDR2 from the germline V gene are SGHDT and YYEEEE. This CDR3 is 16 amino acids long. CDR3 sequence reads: CASSKVAGGLDDEQFF.

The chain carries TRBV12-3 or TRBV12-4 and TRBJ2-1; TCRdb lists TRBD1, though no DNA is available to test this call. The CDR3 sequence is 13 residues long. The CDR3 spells CASRAGPLNEQFF.

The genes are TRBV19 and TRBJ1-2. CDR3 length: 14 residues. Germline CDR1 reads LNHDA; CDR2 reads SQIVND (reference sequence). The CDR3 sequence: CASTKTENNYGYTF.

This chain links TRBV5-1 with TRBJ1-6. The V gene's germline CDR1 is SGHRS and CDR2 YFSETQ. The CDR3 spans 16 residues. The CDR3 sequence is CASSFGQSSYNSPLHF.

CDR3 in amino acids: CSAREVGNSYGYTF. The chain carries TRBV20-1 and TRBJ1-2. The CDR3 spans 14 residues. Germline assignment: CDR1 DFQATT and CDR2 SNEGSKA (reference sequence).

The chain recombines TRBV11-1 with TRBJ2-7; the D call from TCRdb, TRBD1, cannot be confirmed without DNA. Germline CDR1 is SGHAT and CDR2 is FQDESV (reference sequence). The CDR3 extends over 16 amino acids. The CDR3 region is CASSLGGGRTFYEQYF.

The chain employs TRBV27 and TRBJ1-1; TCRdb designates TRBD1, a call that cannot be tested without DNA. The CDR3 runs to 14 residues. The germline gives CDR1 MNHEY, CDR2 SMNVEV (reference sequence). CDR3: CASSLFGGYTEAFF.

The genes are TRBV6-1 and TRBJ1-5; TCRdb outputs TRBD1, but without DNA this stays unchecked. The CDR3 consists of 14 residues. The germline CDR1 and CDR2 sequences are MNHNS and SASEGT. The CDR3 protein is CASWGARGNQPQHF.

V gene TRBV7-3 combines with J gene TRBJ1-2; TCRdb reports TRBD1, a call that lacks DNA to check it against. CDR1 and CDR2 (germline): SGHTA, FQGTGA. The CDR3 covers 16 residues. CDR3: CASSSRRQGAVDGYTF.

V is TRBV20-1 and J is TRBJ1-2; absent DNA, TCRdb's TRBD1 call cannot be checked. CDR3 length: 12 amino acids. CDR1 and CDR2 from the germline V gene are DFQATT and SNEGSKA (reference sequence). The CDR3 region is CSASGQGLGDTF.

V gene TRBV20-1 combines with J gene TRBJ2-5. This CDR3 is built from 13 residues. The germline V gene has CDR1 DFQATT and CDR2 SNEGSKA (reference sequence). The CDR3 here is CSARRGRQETQYF.

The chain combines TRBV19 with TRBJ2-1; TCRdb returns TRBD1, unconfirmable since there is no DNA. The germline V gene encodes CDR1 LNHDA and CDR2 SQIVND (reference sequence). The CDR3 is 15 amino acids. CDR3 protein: CASSISTGAYNEQFF.

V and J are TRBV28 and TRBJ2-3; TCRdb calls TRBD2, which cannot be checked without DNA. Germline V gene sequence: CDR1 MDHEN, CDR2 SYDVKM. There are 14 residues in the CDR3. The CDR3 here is CASTSDRRADTQYF.

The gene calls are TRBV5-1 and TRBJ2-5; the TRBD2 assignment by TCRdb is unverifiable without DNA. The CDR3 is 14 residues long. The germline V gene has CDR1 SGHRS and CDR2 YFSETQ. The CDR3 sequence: CASSSAGGQETQYF.

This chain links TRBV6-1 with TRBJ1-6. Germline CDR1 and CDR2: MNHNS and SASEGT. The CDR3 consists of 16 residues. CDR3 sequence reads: CAAWDPKYSYNSPLHF.

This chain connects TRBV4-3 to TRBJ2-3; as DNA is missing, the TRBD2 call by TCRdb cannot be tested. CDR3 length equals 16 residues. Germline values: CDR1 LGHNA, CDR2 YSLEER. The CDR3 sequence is CASSSGDKQNTDTQYF.

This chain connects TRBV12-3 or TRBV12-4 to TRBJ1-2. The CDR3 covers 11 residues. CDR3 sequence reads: CASSFVGGYTF.

CDR3 sequence: CSALRRQPIAGVNYF. The chain carries TRBV20-1 and TRBJ2-3; TCRdb outputs TRBD2, but without DNA this stays unchecked. CDR1 DFQATT and CDR2 SNEGSKA come from the germline V gene (reference sequence). The CDR3 has 15 residues.

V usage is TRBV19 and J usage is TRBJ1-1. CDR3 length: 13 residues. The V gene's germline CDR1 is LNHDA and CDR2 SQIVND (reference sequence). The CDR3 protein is CASSTSPNTEAFF.

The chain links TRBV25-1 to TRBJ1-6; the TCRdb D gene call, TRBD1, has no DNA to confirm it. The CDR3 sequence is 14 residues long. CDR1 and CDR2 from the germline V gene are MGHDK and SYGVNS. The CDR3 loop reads CASSVQGFNSPLHF. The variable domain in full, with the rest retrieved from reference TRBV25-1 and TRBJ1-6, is EADIYQTPRYLVIGTGKKITLECSQTMGHDKMYWYQQDPGMELHLIHYSYGVNSTEKGDLSSESTVSRIRTEHFPLTLESARPSHTSQYLCASSVQGFNSPLHFGNGTRLTVT.

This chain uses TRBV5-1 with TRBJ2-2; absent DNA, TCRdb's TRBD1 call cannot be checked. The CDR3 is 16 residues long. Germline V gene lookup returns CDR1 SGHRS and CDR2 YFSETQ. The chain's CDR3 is CASRVAGTGNTGELFF.

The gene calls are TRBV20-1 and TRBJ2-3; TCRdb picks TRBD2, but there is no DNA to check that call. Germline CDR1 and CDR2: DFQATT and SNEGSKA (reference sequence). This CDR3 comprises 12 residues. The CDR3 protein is CSPPGGVGTQYF.